This T cell receptor (beta chain) was documented in a study of T cell repertoires in cytomegalovirus infection. Study as a whole: The public TCR beta signatures pointed to both CMV infection and matching HLA type.

Comments on this clonotype: The antigen is not known.

The CDR3 consists of 16 residues. Germline-derived CDR1 and CDR2 are SGDLS and YYNGEE. V was clipped by 4 bases and J by 5 bases; unmatched bases: 12. General study findings and limits: Clonotypes of TCR beta that were HLA-C-restricted and CMV-specific dominated the ex vivo response.

TCRdb processed the reads anew with MiXCR; each CDR3 protein has one entry. This table holds approximately 700,000 distinct CDR3 sequences, 35% found once. This TCR came from a human donor in good health (CMV status not recorded). Some clones in this sample may be carry-over from other donors' samples. This rearrangement joins TRBV9 to TRBJ2-5; TRBD1 agrees at 9 bases. The sample consisted of PBMCs. The DNA of the CDR3 is TGTGCCAGCAGCCCCCGGACAGGGGAAGGGTCGGAGACCCAGTACTTC. It specifies CASSPRTGEGSETQYF.